A single sample is the source of the 26 T cell receptor beta chains below, sequenced in a study of spatial heterogeneity in lung cancer. Time point described: blood at routine non-recurrence follow-up after resection. TCRdb re-derived calls from the 5' RACE reads in MiXCR, one entry per CDR3 protein. The repertoire holds some 35,000 distinct CDR3 sequences, with approximately 8% as singletons. The starting material was PBMCs, obtained at follow-up. The receptors derive from a male donor with early-stage non-small cell lung cancer.

This clonotype was counted at least ten times. The V and J genes are TRBV6-2 or TRBV6-3 and TRBJ2-5; D not resolved. Germline values: CDR1 MNHEY, CDR2 SVGEGT. V was shortened by 2 bases and J by 4 bases, with 11 bases between the two germline ends. CDR3 length: 14 amino acids. The CDR3 DNA is TGTGCCAGCAGTTACCGTATAGTTGGAGAGACCCAGTACTTC. Translating gives CASSYRIVGETQYF.

The chain has TRBV12-3 or TRBV12-4 and TRBJ1-1; TRBD1 matches at 10 bases. This CDR3 is 14 amino acids long. V shed 5 bases and J 5 bases; nucleotides not matched to a gene: 5. The CDR3 nucleotides read TGTGCCAGCAGTAGACAGGGGGCAGGTACTGAAGCTTTCTTT. Translated: CASSRQGAGTEAFF.

This clonotype was detected ten times or more. J is TRBJ2-1 and V is TRBV20-1, with D possibly matching TRBD2 (7 bases). Looked up from germline, CDR1 is DFQATT and CDR2 is SNEGSKA (reference sequence). Between the trimmed V and J ends, which lost 1 base and 7 bases, there was a span of 20 bases. CDR3 size: 16 residues. In DNA, the CDR3 is TGCAGTGCTAGAGCCGCCGAGGGGGGGAATCGGAATGAGCAGTTCTTC. Protein product: CSARAAEGGNRNEQFF.

This clonotype was counted at least ten times. CDR3 DNA sequence: TGTGCCAGCTCTCCCCCCAGCAGGTCTAGCACAGATACGCAGTATTTT. Protein: CASSPPSRSSTDTQYF. The chain is built from TRBV18 and TRBJ2-3; D not resolved. The CDR3 is 16 amino acids. Germline lookup yields CDR1 KGHSH and CDR2 LQKENI. The V end was cut by 6 bases, the J end by 0 bases, with 16 bases between.

This clonotype was recorded at least ten times. V and J are TRBV3-1 and TRBJ2-3; TRBD1 agrees at 9 bases. CDR3 length: 17 amino acids. V was pared by 4 bases and J by 7 bases, with 15 bases of the junction left unmatched. Germline V gene data show CDR1 as LGHDT and CDR2 as YNNKEL (reference sequence). The CDR3 reads CASSPVDRDRASNTQYF. The CDR3 DNA sequence: TGTGCCAGCAGCCCAGTGGACCGGGACAGGGCTTCGAATACGCAGTATTTT.

This clonotype was detected ten times or more. This sequence joins TRBV3-1 and TRBJ2-4, with D possibly being TRBD1 or TRBD2 (5 bases each). Trimming took 1 base from V and 5 from J, leaving 12 bases between them. The CDR3 loop spans 15 amino acids. From germline, CDR1 is LGHDT and CDR2 YNNKEL (reference sequence). CDR3 region: CASSQGSGTENIQYF. In DNA form, the CDR3 reads TGTGCCAGCAGCCAAGGATCCGGGACCGAAAACATTCAGTACTTC.

This clonotype was detected many times. The genes are TRBV7-9 and TRBJ1-4; unclear D gene. In germline, CDR1 is SEHNR, CDR2 FQNEAQ (reference sequence). V lost 0 bases, J lost 3 bases, and 5 bases lay in between. The CDR3 length is 14 residues. CDR3: CASSLAVPNEKLFF. CDR3 coding DNA: TGTGCCAGCAGCTTAGCGGTACCTAATGAAAAACTGTTTTTT.

This clonotype was observed at least ten times. The rearrangement joins TRBV19 to TRBJ1-2, with 10 bases lining up with TRBD1. After removal of 7 bases from V and 5 bases from J, the junction contained 7 bases not matched to a gene. The CDR3 is made up of 14 amino acids. Germline V gene sequence: CDR1 LNHDA, CDR2 SQIVND (reference sequence). The CDR3 nucleotides read TGTGCCAGTACGGATCCGGGACAGGGGTATGGCTACACCTTC. Its translation is CASTDPGQGYGYTF.

The chain's CDR3 is CASSHVQGNTEAFF. As DNA, the CDR3 is TGCGCCAGCAGCCACGTACAGGGGAACACTGAAGCTTTCTTT. V gene TRBV4-1 combines with J gene TRBJ1-1, with D maybe TRBD1 (6 bases). Trimming pared 3 bases from V and 1 base from J, leaving 9 bases between. The germline CDR1 and CDR2 sequences are MGHRA and YSYEKL. The CDR3 covers 14 residues.

The sample holds many counts of this clonotype. The chain has TRBV2 and TRBJ2-2; tentatively, D is TRBD2 (5 bases). V was clipped by 7 bases and J by 3 bases, with 9 bases between them. This CDR3 contains 13 residues. Germline values: CDR1 SNHLY, CDR2 FYNNEI. The CDR3 protein is CASNVDYTGELFF. The DNA for the CDR3 is TGTGCCAGCAATGTGGACTACACCGGGGAGCTGTTTTTT.

This clonotype has a count of ten or more. This sequence joins TRBV7-9 and TRBJ1-2; possibly TRBD1 for D (6 bases). This CDR3 is 16 amino acids long. V was clipped by 1 base and J by 4 bases, with 16 bases between them. CDR1 SEHNR and CDR2 FQNEAQ come from the germline V gene (reference sequence). In nucleotides, the CDR3 is TGTGCCAGCAGCTTAGGTGGGGGGCTCGTGGCCTATGGCTACACCTTC. Translation: CASSLGGGLVAYGYTF.

This clonotype was counted at least ten times. The chain is built from TRBV7-2 and TRBJ2-2; no reliable D call. The length of the CDR3 is 16 residues. CDR1 SGHTA and CDR2 FQGNSA come from the germline V gene. The V end lost 1 base, the J end lost 4 bases, and 13 bases lay between the germline ends. The CDR3 spells CASSLVTSGPTGELFF. The CDR3 DNA reads TGTGCCAGCAGCTTAGTAACTTCCGGTCCCACCGGGGAGCTGTTTTTT.

This clonotype was seen repeatedly, ten times or more. The chain joins TRBV10-3 to TRBJ2-2, with D possibly matching TRBD2 (6 bases). V was trimmed by 7 bases and J by 4 bases, leaving 10 bases between them. Germline V gene data show CDR1 as ENHRY and CDR2 as SYGVKD. This CDR3 is 13 amino acids long. Written as DNA, the CDR3 is TGTGCCATCAAGGGGACTTCCACCGGGGAGCTGTTTTTT. The encoded protein is CAIKGTSTGELFF.

This clonotype has a count of ten or more. The chain combines TRBV7-9 with TRBJ1-1, with no clear D. CDR1 is SEHNR and CDR2 is FQNEAQ in the germline V gene (reference sequence). Trimming shortened V by 5 bases and J by 5 bases, and 9 bases separated the two germline ends. This CDR3 contains 12 residues. The CDR3 sequence: CASSPQRTEAFF. The CDR3 nucleotides are TGTGCCAGCAGCCCGCAAAGAACTGAAGCTTTCTTT.

This clonotype was detected ten times or more. This chain connects TRBV18 to TRBJ1-5, with 7 positions matching TRBD1. The CDR3 loop spans 16 amino acids. Germline CDR1 KGHSH, CDR2 LQKENI. V trimming: 6 bases; J trimming: 5 bases; junction bases outside the gene matches: 13. In nucleotides, the CDR3 is TGTGCCAGCTCCCCGAGCGGCGGAGGGGGCGATCAGCCCCAGCATTTT. Its protein product is CASSPSGGGGDQPQHF.

This clonotype has only a few counts. The rearrangement links TRBV6-2 or TRBV6-3 to TRBJ2-5; TRBD1 matches at 9 bases. The CDR3 length is 15 residues. From germline, CDR1 is MNHEY and CDR2 SVGEGT. The V and J ends lost 8 bases and 1 base, in that order; junction bases with no gene match: 8. The CDR3 spells CASYSPGQGQETQYF. The CDR3 DNA reads TGTGCCAGCTACTCTCCGGGACAGGGCCAAGAGACCCAGTACTTC.

This clonotype was seen more than once but under ten times. The rearrangement links TRBV6-2 or TRBV6-3 to TRBJ1-1, with TRBD1 matching over 7 bases. The CDR3 is 14 residues long. Germline-derived CDR1 and CDR2 are MNHEY and SVGEGT. V shed 6 bases and J 3 bases; nucleotides not matched to a gene: 7. This CDR3 is CASSEGQPYTEAFF. The CDR3 region has the DNA TGTGCCAGCAGCGAGGGACAGCCTTACACTGAAGCTTTCTTT.

This chain joins TRBV20-1 and TRBJ2-7, with D perhaps being TRBD1 or TRBD2 (5 bases each). Germline CDR1 DFQATT, CDR2 SNEGSKA (reference sequence). CDR3 length equals 13 residues. The V end was cut by 4 bases, the J end by 2 bases, with 12 bases between. CDR3: CSAMRGAPYEQYF. The DNA of the CDR3 is TGCAGTGCTATGAGAGGGGCCCCCTACGAGCAGTACTTC.

This clonotype has a count of ten or more. V is TRBV10-1 and J is TRBJ2-1; D might be TRBD2 (5 bases). Trimming removed 0 bases at V and 10 bases at J, with 10 bases between. From germline, CDR1 is WNHNN and CDR2 SYGVQD (reference sequence). The CDR3 contains 13 residues. The CDR3 region is CASSESLEDEQFF. As DNA, the CDR3 is TGCGCCAGCAGTGAGTCGTTGGAGGACGAGCAGTTCTTC.

This clonotype was seen ten or more times. This chain uses TRBV6-5 with TRBJ2-3, with D unresolved. V lost 7 bases and J lost 1, with 15 bases in between. The CDR3 has 15 amino acids. CDR1 and CDR2 (germline): MNHEY, SVGAGI. The CDR3 sequence: CASMVTLRRTDTQYF. The CDR3 region has the DNA TGTGCCAGCATGGTCACCCTACGTCGCACAGATACGCAGTATTTT.

This clonotype has ten or more counts. The chain employs TRBV28 and TRBJ2-1, with a tentative D call TRBD1 (6 bases). This CDR3 contains 13 residues. Germline V lookup: CDR1 MDHEN, CDR2 SYDVKM. The V end lost 8 bases, the J end lost 2 bases, and 10 bases lay between the germline ends. The CDR3 loop is CASGAGAYNEQFF. Here the CDR3 DNA reads TGTGCCAGCGGGGCAGGGGCCTACAATGAGCAGTTCTTC.

This clonotype was seen many times. The rearrangement uses TRBV7-9 and TRBJ2-1, with 12 bases aligning to TRBD1. The CDR3 consists of 14 residues. V was clipped by 5 bases and J by 5 bases; unmatched bases: 1. CDR1 SEHNR and CDR2 FQNEAQ come from the germline V gene (reference sequence). CDR3 sequence: CASSRDRGHNEQFF. CDR3 nucleotides: TGTGCCAGCAGCCGGGACAGGGGGCACAATGAGCAGTTCTTC.

The chain carries TRBV5-6 and TRBJ2-1, with D perhaps TRBD1 (6 bases). V was pared by 0 bases and J by 14 bases, with 9 bases between. Germline V CDR1 and CDR2: SGHDT, YYEEEE. The CDR3 length is 11 residues. CDR3 sequence: CASSLDRVEFF. The CDR3 nucleotides read TGTGCCAGCAGCTTGGACAGGGTGGAGTTCTTC. Full variable domain (missing parts from reference TRBV5-6 and TRBJ2-1): DAGVTQSPTHLIKTRGQQVTLRCSPKSGHDTVSWYQQALGQGPQFIFQYYEEEERQRGNFPDRFSGHQFPNYSSELNVNALLLGDSALYLCASSLDRVEFFGPGTRLTVL.

Concerning this clonotype: Since a much larger clone is just one base distant, this may be a read error. CDR3 coding DNA: TGTGCCTGGAGTTACAGGGACGAGCAGTACTTC. It translates to CAWSYRDEQYF. The chain recombines TRBV30 with TRBJ2-7; possibly TRBD1 for D (6 bases). Germline values: CDR1 GTSNPN, CDR2 SVGIG (reference sequence). CDR3 length: 11 amino acids. Trimming cost V 2 bases and J 5 bases, with 7 bases left between them.

This clonotype was seen repeatedly, ten times or more. V and J are TRBV5-1 and TRBJ1-1; TRBD1 matches 7 bases. This CDR3 is built from 16 residues. CDR1 SGHRS and CDR2 YFSETQ come from the germline V gene. V lost 0 bases to trimming and J lost 3 bases; unmatched junction nucleotides: 8. In DNA, the CDR3 is TGCGCCAGCAGCTTGGAAAGACAGGGAAGGTACACTGAAGCTTTCTTT. Amino acids: CASSLERQGRYTEAFF.

This clonotype was counted many times. J is TRBJ2-3 and V is TRBV30; 7 bases fit TRBD1. The V gene end was trimmed by 3 bases and the J gene end by 6 bases; junction bases not matched to a gene: 15. The germline gives CDR1 GTSNPN, CDR2 SVGIG (reference sequence). This CDR3 has 16 amino acids. CDR3 DNA sequence: TGTGCCTGGAGATCAAACCGGGACAGAGATTTGGATACGCAGTATTTT. It specifies CAWRSNRDRDLDTQYF.